Presented here are 19 T cell receptor beta chains from one specimen sequenced in a study of blood T cell repertoires in COVID-19. The protocol was immunoSEQ multiplex PCR, while the TCRdb copy is restricted to in-frame clones and leaves out a portion. The table shows approximately 61,000 clones, with about 80% occurring only once. Material: peripheral blood. Receptors were obtained from a man aged 50-60 years with COVID-19, enrolled during active disease.

As concerns this clone: One junction end disagrees with the germline gene, perhaps due to a read error. The rearrangement uses TRBV19 and TRBJ2-5; D is uncertain. Germline lookup yields CDR1 LNHDA and CDR2 SQIVND (reference sequence). This CDR3 is 14 amino acids long. CDR3 in DNA: TGTGCCAGTAGTATAAGTAGCCGCAGAGAGATCCAGTACTTC. Translation gives CASSISSRREIQYF.

Only a few counts were recorded for this clone. This chain links TRBV28 with TRBJ2-7, with 7 bases that match TRBD1. V was pared by 1 base and J by 2 bases, with 11 bases of the junction left unmatched. Germline V gives CDR1 MDHEN, CDR2 SYDVKM. This CDR3 spans 17 amino acids. CDR3 DNA: TGTGCCAGCAGTTTATCCCCTCGACAGGGCTTAACCTACGAGCAGTACTTC. It yields the protein CASSLSPRQGLTYEQYF. Combining the CDR3 with reference TRBV28 and TRBJ2-7 gives the whole variable domain DVKVTQSSRYLVKRTGEKVFLECVQDMDHENMFWYRQDPGLGLRLIYFSYDVKMKEKGDIPEGYSVSREKKERFSLILESASTNQTSMYLCASSLSPRQGLTYEQYFGPGTRLTVT.

The table lists this clone with a few counts. Other DNA sequences in the same sample also yield this CDR3. The J gene is TRBJ2-5, the V gene TRBV2; 8 bases are shared with TRBD2. This CDR3 contains 17 residues. Per the germline V gene, CDR1 is SNHLY and CDR2 is FYNNEI. V was clipped by 10 bases and J by 2 bases; unmatched bases: 18. In DNA, the CDR3 is TGTGCCATCCTAAAGCGCCCTAGCGGGCGCACTCAAGAGACCCAGTACTTC. This sequence encodes CAILKRPSGRTQETQYF.

V and J are TRBV29-1 and TRBJ2-3, with 7 bases matching TRBD1. V lost 3 bases, J lost 5 bases, and 2 bases stayed unmatched. The germline V gene has CDR1 SQVTM and CDR2 ANQGSEA. The CDR3 sequence is 12 residues long. This CDR3 is CSVDRGRDTQYF. The DNA of the CDR3 is TGCAGCGTTGACAGGGGGAGAGATACGCAGTATTTT.

This clone occurred once. The genes are TRBV3-1 (or the pseudogene TRBV3-2) and TRBJ1-2, with a tentative D call TRBD1 (6 bases). This CDR3 is 17 amino acids long. Deletions cut 0 bases from V and 0 bases from J, with 14 bases between. CDR1 is LGHDT and CDR2 is YNNKEL in the germline V gene (reference sequence). The CDR3 DNA sequence: TGTGCCAGCAGCCAAGATTTAGGACAGAGGTCTAACTATGGCTACACCTTC. Its translation is CASSQDLGQRSNYGYTF.

J is TRBJ2-1 and V is TRBV7-9; D is perhaps TRBD2 (5 bases). Trimming took off 4 bases at V and 8 bases at J, with 18 bases between the two ends. The CDR3 covers 15 residues. Germline values: CDR1 SEHNR, CDR2 FQNEAQ (reference sequence). The CDR3 spells CASSSRLGPGDEQFF. CDR3 DNA sequence: TGTGCCAGCAGCTCCCGTCTGGGCCCCGGGGATGAGCAGTTCTTC.

CDR3 bases: TGTGCCACGAAGCGCGGCAGGGGAAGCTACGAGCAGTACTTC. This sequence encodes CATKRGRGSYEQYF. The chain links TRBV19 to TRBJ2-7; the D gene is possibly TRBD1 (6 bases). This CDR3 has 14 amino acids. V lost 10 bases and J 3 bases, leaving 19 bases between the germline ends. In germline, CDR1 is LNHDA, CDR2 SQIVND (reference sequence).

The gene calls are TRBV7-3 and TRBJ1-1, with D possibly TRBD1 on 5 matching bases. Between the trimmed V and J ends, which lost 5 bases and 1 base, there was a span of 8 bases. The CDR3 covers 13 residues. Germline CDR1 is SGHTA and CDR2 is FQGTGA. The CDR3 loop reads CASSRQQNTEAFF. DNA for the CDR3: TGTGCCAGCAGCCGACAGCAGAACACTGAAGCTTTCTTT.

The CDR3 region has the DNA TGTGCCAGCAGTAGGAGCTCCTATAATTCACCCCTCCACTTT. Translated, it gives CASSRSSYNSPLHF. This chain links TRBV6-5 with TRBJ1-6; no firm D call. Germline V gives CDR1 MNHEY, CDR2 SVGAGI. Between the trimmed V and J ends, which lost 5 bases and 0 bases, there was a span of 5 bases. The CDR3 is 14 amino acids.

The gene calls are TRBV19 and TRBJ2-4, with a weak D call TRBD2 (5 bases). With 4 bases removed from V and 1 base from J, the gap between germline ends came to 8 bases. Germline CDR1 reads LNHDA; CDR2 reads SQIVND (reference sequence). This CDR3 is 14 amino acids long. CDR3 protein: CASSTGEAKNIQYF. Written as DNA, the CDR3 is TGTGCCAGTAGTACTGGGGAGGCCAAAAACATTCAGTACTTC.

This chain uses TRBV6-5 with TRBJ2-5; TRBD1 matches 9 bases. This CDR3 is 15 amino acids long. V gave up 6 bases and J gave up 4 bases; unmatched junction bases: 9. Looked up from germline, CDR1 is MNHEY and CDR2 is SVGAGI. The CDR3 here is CASSAGTGIPETQYF. The CDR3 nucleotides are TGTGCCAGCAGCGCCGGGACAGGGATTCCAGAGACCCAGTACTTC.

The V and J genes are TRBV11-2 and TRBJ1-2; perhaps TRBD1 as D (6 bases). CDR1 and CDR2 (germline): SGHAT, FQNNGV. Trimming removed 4 bases from V and 4 bases from J, with 16 bases in between. CDR3 size: 15 residues. The CDR3 here is CASSYNTGLGYGYTF. In nucleotides, the CDR3 is TGTGCCAGCAGCTACAATACAGGGCTGGGCTATGGCTACACCTTC. Full variable domain (remainder filled in from reference TRBV11-2 and TRBJ1-2): EAGVAQSPRYKIIEKRQSVAFWCNPISGHATLYWYQQILGQGPKLLIQFQNNGVVDDSQLPKDRFSAERLKGVDSTLKIQPAKLEDSAVYLCASSYNTGLGYGYTFGSGTRLTVV.

The sample holds one count of this clone. The rearrangement uses TRBV4-3 and TRBJ2-7; D remains ambiguous. CDR1 LGHNA and CDR2 YSLEER come from the germline V gene. The V end lost 0 bases, the J end lost 2 bases, and 5 bases lay between the germline ends. CDR3 length: 13 amino acids. The CDR3 nucleotides are TGCGCCAGCAGCCAAGAGTTTACCTACGAGCAGTACTTC. It encodes CASSQEFTYEQYF.

This clone was seen only once. This chain uses TRBV19 with TRBJ2-1; 7 nucleotides agree with TRBD2. J lost 7 bases, V lost 7 bases, and 13 bases had no gene match. The CDR3 runs 15 residues. The V gene's germline CDR1 is LNHDA and CDR2 SQIVND (reference sequence). CDR3 protein: CASTMGGSRGNEQFF. The DNA of the CDR3 is TGTGCCAGTACCATGGGGGGGAGTAGAGGGAATGAGCAGTTCTTC.

The V gene is TRBV13, the J gene TRBJ2-7, with D uncertain. Germline-derived CDR1 and CDR2 are PRHDT and FYEKMQ (reference sequence). V was clipped by 5 bases and J by 2 bases, with 19 bases between them. This CDR3 has 16 residues. As DNA, the CDR3 is TGTGCCAGCAGCCATATGCCCGGTGACAAACCCTACGAGCAGTACTTC. Protein: CASSHMPGDKPYEQYF.

V gene TRBV30 combines with J gene TRBJ2-1, with unresolved D. Trimming pared 2 bases from V and 4 bases from J, leaving 21 bases between. The V gene's germline CDR1 is GTSNPN and CDR2 SVGIG (reference sequence). The CDR3 spans 17 residues. The CDR3 DNA follows: TGTGCCTGGAGTCGTTACTACCACGAAAGAGAATACAATGAGCAGTTCTTC. Translation gives CAWSRYYHEREYNEQFF.

Here the CDR3 DNA reads TGTGCCAGCAGCTTAAGTTGGACAGACCAAGAGACCCAGTACTTC. Translating it yields CASSLSWTDQETQYF. This chain joins TRBV7-6 and TRBJ2-5; a possible D gene is TRBD1 (6 bases). Germline V gene data show CDR1 as SGHVS and CDR2 as FNYEAQ. The V end lost 2 bases, the J end lost 0 bases, and 10 bases lay between the germline ends. The CDR3 loop spans 15 amino acids.

The chain employs TRBV5-1 and TRBJ2-1; TRBD1 is a possible D gene (6 bases). CDR1 and CDR2 from the germline V gene are SGHRS and YFSETQ. The V end was cut by 4 bases, the J end by 4 bases, with 18 bases between. This CDR3 has 16 residues. The DNA of the CDR3 is TGCGCCAGCAGCATCCAGACAGGTGGGGGTTACAATGAGCAGTTCTTC. This translates into CASSIQTGGGYNEQFF.

The CDR3 DNA follows: TGTGCCAGCAGCTCCCTAATCTCCGGGTTCGGAAGCAATGAGCAGTTCTTC. It specifies CASSSLISGFGSNEQFF. The chain links TRBV13 to TRBJ2-1; the D is unclear. The germline CDR1 and CDR2 sequences are PRHDT and FYEKMQ (reference sequence). V was clipped by 4 bases and J by 6 bases, with 22 bases between them. The CDR3 runs 17 residues.